Listed below are T cell receptor beta chains from one sample, sequenced in a study of T cell responses to AZD1222 COVID-19 vaccine. Sequencing was performed with immunoSEQ multiplex PCR; in TCRdb, only in-frame clones are kept and a portion is missing. The sample holds some 99,000 clones, approximately 89% seen once. The source material was peripheral blood, sampled 28 days after the second AZD1222 dose. These receptors were collected from an adult who received the AZD1222 COVID-19 vaccine. Both conserved end residues are part of each CDR3. The D gene is left open where the match is weak. Part of the rows lack a size; the others show once, few, many or a class for expanded clones.

CDR3 DNA | CDR3 protein | D gene | J gene | V gene | clone size
TGTGCCAGCAGTCAAGGGAATAGTTGGGGCTACACCTTC | CASSQGNSWGYTF | - | TRBJ1-2 | TRBV19 | once
TGCGCCAGCAGCCAAACAACTAGTCGAGAGACCCAGTACTTC | CASSQTTSRETQYF | - | TRBJ2-5 | TRBV4-1 | few
TGTGCCATCAGTGACAGGTCAGCAGCGAACACCGGGGAGCTGTTTTTT | CAISDRSAANTGELFF | - | TRBJ2-2 | TRBV10-3 | -
TGTGCCAGCAGCAGGCCGGGGGATCCCAGGCAAGAGACCCAGTACTTC | CASSRPGDPRQETQYF | - | TRBJ2-5 | TRBV5-6 | -
TGTGCCAGCAGTGAATCAGGGAGAAATGAGCAGTTCTTC | CASSESGRNEQFF | - | TRBJ2-1 | TRBV6-1 | once
TGTGCCAGCAGGACGGGGAGCTCCTACGAGCAGTACTTC | CASRTGSSYEQYF | - | TRBJ2-7 | TRBV28 | -
TGTGCCAGCAGTTTCAGCACCAGGGAGAACGCTGAAGCTTTCTTT | CASSFSTRENAEAFF | - | TRBJ1-1 | TRBV28 | -
TGTGCCAGCAGCTTGTCGGCTAGCGCCTACAATGAGCAGTTCTTC | CASSLSASAYNEQFF | - | TRBJ2-1 | TRBV7-9 | -
TGTGCCAGTAGTTTTCGGGACAGGGGGTTCAATGAGCAGTTCTTC | CASSFRDRGFNEQFF | TRBD1 | TRBJ2-1 | TRBV19 | -
TGTGCCAGCAGTCCGAGGGGCGGGACCTCCTACAATGAGCAGTTCTTC | CASSPRGGTSYNEQFF | - | TRBJ2-1 | TRBV28 | -
TGTGCCAGTAGTAAGGGCGGGACCGGGGAGCTGTTTTTT | CASSKGGTGELFF | - | TRBJ2-2 | TRBV19 | -
TGTGCCAGCAGCAAAGGTCAATCGACAGGGCAGGAACTGTTTTTT | CASSKGQSTGQELFF | - | TRBJ1-4 | TRBV21-1 | -
TGTGCCAGCAGCGTAGACCCCCAGGGGGCCCTGAACACTGAAGCTTTCTTT | CASSVDPQGALNTEAFF | TRBD1 | TRBJ1-1 | TRBV9 | -
TGTGCCTGTGGAACAGGGGGTTCATCAACTAATGAAAAACTGTTTTTT | CACGTGGSSTNEKLFF | TRBD1 | TRBJ1-4 | TRBV30 | -
TGTGCCAGCAGTGAGGGGACAGGGCCATCTATCTATGGCTACACCTTC | CASSEGTGPSIYGYTF | TRBD1 | TRBJ1-2 | TRBV6-1 | medium-sized
TGTGCCAGCAGCGTAGACAGGGATTATGGCTACACCTTC | CASSVDRDYGYTF | - | TRBJ1-2 | TRBV9 | -
TGTGCCAGCAGTGACTCGGCGGGAGTAGGGGATGAGCAGTTCTTC | CASSDSAGVGDEQFF | TRBD2 | TRBJ2-1 | TRBV6-4 | few
TGCGCCAGCAGCCGGACACACGGGACACAGGGGCCCTACGAGCAGTACTTC | CASSRTHGTQGPYEQYF | TRBD1 | TRBJ2-7 | TRBV4-3 | -
TGTGCCAGCACCCTAACGGTCGCCAGGGGAGCTACAAACACCGGGGAGCTGTTTTTT | CASTLTVARGATNTGELFF | - | TRBJ2-2 | TRBV27 | -
TGTGCCAGCAGTCGCCCTCCGGGACTAGCGGAACCCACCCTTTACACAGATACGCAGTATTTT | CASSRPPGLAEPTLYTDTQYF | - | TRBJ2-3 | TRBV21-1 | -
TGTGCCAGCTCACCTTACAGGGCTGGACCTGAGACCCAGTACTTC | CASSPYRAGPETQYF | - | TRBJ2-5 | TRBV18 | -
TGTGCCAGCAGGGGACAGCTCAATCAGCCCCAGCATTTT | CASRGQLNQPQHF | TRBD1 | TRBJ1-5 | TRBV28 | -
TGTGCCAGCAGCGCCACCTTGTCTGGGGGCTTAGGGACCCAGTACTTC | CASSATLSGGLGTQYF | - | TRBJ2-5 | TRBV9 | medium-sized
TGTGCCAGCAGCTTGGACCCGTCAGGCCCTAGGAGGGGTTATTTTCAAGGCTACACCTTC | CASSLDPSGPRRGYFQGYTF | - | TRBJ1-2 | TRBV5-8 | -
TGCGCCAGCAGCCAAGATAAGGGTTCTGAAGCTTTCTTT | CASSQDKGSEAFF | - | TRBJ1-1 | TRBV4-1 | -
TGTGCCAGCAGCCCCAATCCTGGTGGGGGCGGTAGCTCCTACAATGAGCAGTTCTTC | CASSPNPGGGGSSYNEQFF | - | TRBJ2-1 | TRBV3-1/TRBV3-2 | -
TGTGCCAGCAGCTTAAAACAGGGGGCGGCCACCGGGGAGCTGTTTTTT | CASSLKQGAATGELFF | TRBD1 | TRBJ2-2 | TRBV7-3 | few
TGTGCCAGCAGCCGGGTACTGGTGAACACTGAAGCTTTCTTT | CASSRVLVNTEAFF | - | TRBJ1-1 | TRBV11-2 | -
TGTGCCAGCAGTGACTCTACAGGGAGGAATGAAAAACTGTTTTTT | CASSDSTGRNEKLFF | - | TRBJ1-4 | TRBV6-4 | -
TGTGCCAGCAGCTCCCGTTTCAACACTGAAGCTTTCTTT | CASSSRFNTEAFF | - | TRBJ1-1 | TRBV3-1/TRBV3-2 | -
TGTGCCAGCAGCGTAGGCCAGGCCAACACCGGGGAGCTGTTTTTT | CASSVGQANTGELFF | - | TRBJ2-2 | TRBV9 | -
TGCAGCGTTGAAGACGGCAGGGGGCGTCCCTACGAGCAGTACTTC | CSVEDGRGRPYEQYF | TRBD1 | TRBJ2-7 | TRBV29-1 | -
TGCAGCGTTTCGGACCAGAACAGGGCCAATGAGCAGTTCTTC | CSVSDQNRANEQFF | - | TRBJ2-1 | TRBV29-1 | -
TGTGCCAGCGGGGGCCGGGAGACCCAGTACTTC | CASGGRETQYF | - | TRBJ2-5 | TRBV9 | -
TGCGCCAGCAGCCCGGACAGGGGGACGAGTGGCTACACCTTC | CASSPDRGTSGYTF | TRBD1 | TRBJ1-2 | TRBV10-2 | -
TGTGCCAGCAGCCCTAACAGTGGGGGGACGAGCTATGGCTACACCTTC | CASSPNSGGTSYGYTF | - | TRBJ1-2 | TRBV7-9 | once
TGTGCCTGGGCTCAGTCGAACACTGAAGCTTTCTTT | CAWAQSNTEAFF | - | TRBJ1-1 | TRBV30 | -
TGTGCCAGCAGCCAAGTTGATGGGGCCCTTGGCGAGCAGTACTTC | CASSQVDGALGEQYF | - | TRBJ2-7 | TRBV3-1/TRBV3-2 | -
TGTGCCAGCAGTTCCTGGCCACCCTCCTATAATTCACCCCTCCACTTT | CASSSWPPSYNSPLHF | - | TRBJ1-6 | TRBV27 | -
TGCAGCGTGGCTGGACAGATAAATGAAAAACTGTTTTTT | CSVAGQINEKLFF | - | TRBJ1-4 | TRBV29-1 | -
TGTGCCAGCAGCTCCTACCTTAGGGATGAGCAGTTCTTC | CASSSYLRDEQFF | - | TRBJ2-1 | TRBV7-2 | -
TGTGCCAGCAGCCAGCGTCCGGGACAGGGACAACGAAAACTGTTTTTT | CASSQRPGQGQRKLFF | TRBD1 | TRBJ1-4 | TRBV4-2 | few
TGTGCCAGCAGCTTAGCACAGGGATTGAACACTGAAGCTTTCTTT | CASSLAQGLNTEAFF | - | TRBJ1-1 | TRBV7-8 | -
TGCGCCAGCAGCTTCCCTCTCCTGGGGGGTGTTCTCTACGAGCAGTACTTC | CASSFPLLGGVLYEQYF | - | TRBJ2-7 | TRBV5-1 | once
TGTGCCAGCAGCCAAGTCGGGGGCCTCTCTGGAAACACCATATATTTT | CASSQVGGLSGNTIYF | - | TRBJ1-3 | TRBV3-1/TRBV3-2 | once
TGTGCCAGCATGTTAGGACAGGGTAATGAAAAACTGTTTTTT | CASMLGQGNEKLFF | TRBD1 | TRBJ1-4 | TRBV2 | -
TGTGCCTGGAGTGGGACCTCTCCTATGGGCGAGCAGTACTTC | CAWSGTSPMGEQYF | - | TRBJ2-7 | TRBV30 | -
TGCGCCAGCAGCTTGGAGACAAACAGGGGAGGGACTGAAGCTTTCTTT | CASSLETNRGGTEAFF | TRBD1 | TRBJ1-1 | TRBV5-1 | -
TGTGCCAGCAGTTTAAGTAACGATCAGCCCCAGCATTTT | CASSLSNDQPQHF | - | TRBJ1-5 | TRBV27 | -
TGCGCCAGCAGCGACAGGACTAGCAGGCGCACCGGGGAGCTGTTTTTT | CASSDRTSRRTGELFF | TRBD2 | TRBJ2-2 | TRBV5-1 | -
TGTGCCAGCAGTTATCTAGCGGGAGGGCCCAACAATGAGCAGTTCTTC | CASSYLAGGPNNEQFF | TRBD2 | TRBJ2-1 | TRBV28 | once
TGTGCCAGCAGCGATCACAACAACTATGGCTACACCTTC | CASSDHNNYGYTF | - | TRBJ1-2 | TRBV9 | -
TGTGCCAGCAGTGACTCGAGAGCTCGCTCGGTAACCAAAAACATTCAGTACTTC | CASSDSRARSVTKNIQYF | - | TRBJ2-4 | TRBV6-4 | -
TGTGCCAGCAGCCAAGACCTAGCGGGGGGGCGATCAGATACGCAGTATTTT | CASSQDLAGGRSDTQYF | TRBD2 | TRBJ2-3 | TRBV14 | -